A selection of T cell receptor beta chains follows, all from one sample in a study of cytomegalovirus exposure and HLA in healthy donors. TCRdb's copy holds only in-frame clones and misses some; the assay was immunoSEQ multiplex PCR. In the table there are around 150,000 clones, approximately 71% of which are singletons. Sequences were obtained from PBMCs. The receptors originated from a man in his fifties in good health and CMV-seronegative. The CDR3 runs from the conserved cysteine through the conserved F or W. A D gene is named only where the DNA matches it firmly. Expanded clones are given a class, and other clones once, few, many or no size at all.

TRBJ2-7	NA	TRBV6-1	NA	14	TGTGCCAGCAGTTATCGGGACTCCTCCTACGAGCAGTACTTC	CASSYRDSSYEQYF
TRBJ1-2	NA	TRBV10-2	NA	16	TGCGCCAGCAGCGGACAGCTACAGCTCGCTAACTATGGCTACACCTTC	CASSGQLQLANYGYTF
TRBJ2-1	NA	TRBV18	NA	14	TGTGCCAGCGTTACAGGCAAGCCCTACAATGAGCAGTTCTTC	CASVTGKPYNEQFF
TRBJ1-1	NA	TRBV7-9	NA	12	TGTTCCAGCACTTCAGGTGGGACTGAAGCTTTCTTT	CSSTSGGTEAFF
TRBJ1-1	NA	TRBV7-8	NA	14	TGTGCCAGCAGCTTAGTGGCAGGGCCGGGTGAAGCTTTCTTT	CASSLVAGPGEAFF
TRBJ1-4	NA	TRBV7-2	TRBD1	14	TGTGCCAGCAGCTTAGACCCGGGACAGGTAGAGCGGTTTTTT	CASSLDPGQVERFF
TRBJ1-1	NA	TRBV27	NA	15	TGTGCCAGCAGTTCACCCCACGGACATAACACTGAAGCTTTCTTT	CASSSPHGHNTEAFF
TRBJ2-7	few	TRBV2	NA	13	TGTGCCAGCAGTGGGGGAGAGGCGGAAGAGCAGTACTTC	CASSGGEAEEQYF
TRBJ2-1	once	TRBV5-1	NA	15	TGCGCCAGCAGCCTTGGGGGGGCCTCCTACAATGAGCAGTTCTTC	CASSLGGASYNEQFF
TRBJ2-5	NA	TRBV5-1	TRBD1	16	TGCGCCAGCAGCCCTGGGACAGAATCTTTGGGAGAGACCCAGTACTTC	CASSPGTESLGETQYF
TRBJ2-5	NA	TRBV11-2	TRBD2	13	TGTGCCAGCAGCCAGCCGGGAGGGGAGACCCAGTACTTC	CASSQPGGETQYF